This T cell receptor beta chain was identified during a study of blood T cell repertoires in COVID-19. Whole-study context: Nucleic acid was either cDNA or gDNA, and it came from T cells, B-cell-depleted T cells, or PBMCs.

Enrollment of patients from Seattle took place during active infection, with longitudinal follow-up. Original handling: Reference gene primers were amplified, and this amplification served to estimate nucleated cell counts. The protocol was immunoSEQ multiplex PCR, while the TCRdb copy is restricted to in-frame clones and leaves out a portion. V, J and clone size derive from that table, while D and trimming were established from the DNA sequence. This repertoire shows over 150,000 clones, about four fifths found once; its top ten account for around 8%. Per the germline V gene, CDR1 is KGHSH and CDR2 is LQKENI. The CDR3 runs 14 residues. Trimming at V came to 2 bases and at J to 3 bases, leaving 3 bases not matched to a gene.

V usage is TRBV18 and J usage is TRBJ1-1, with 7 nucleotides matching TRBD1. This receptor was obtained from a woman between 65 and 79 years old with COVID-19, enrolled during active disease. The sequencing input was peripheral blood. The CDR3 region is CASSPKGADTEAFF. CDR3 sequence (DNA): TGTGCCAGCTCACCAAAGGGGGCGGACACTGAAGCTTTCTTT.